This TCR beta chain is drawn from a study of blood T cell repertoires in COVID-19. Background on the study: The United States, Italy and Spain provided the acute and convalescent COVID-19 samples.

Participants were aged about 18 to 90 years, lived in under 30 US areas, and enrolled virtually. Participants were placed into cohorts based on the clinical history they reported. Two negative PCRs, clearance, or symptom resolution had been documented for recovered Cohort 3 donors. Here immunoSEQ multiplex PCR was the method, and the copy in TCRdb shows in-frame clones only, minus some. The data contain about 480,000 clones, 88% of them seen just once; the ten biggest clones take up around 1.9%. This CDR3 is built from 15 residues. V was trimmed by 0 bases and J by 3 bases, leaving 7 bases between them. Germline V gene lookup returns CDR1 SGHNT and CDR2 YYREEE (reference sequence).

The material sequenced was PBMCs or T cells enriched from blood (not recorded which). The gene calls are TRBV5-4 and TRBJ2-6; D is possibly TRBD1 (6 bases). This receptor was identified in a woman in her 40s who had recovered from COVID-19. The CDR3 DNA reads TGTGCCAGCAGCTTGGCAGGGGATGGGGCCAACGTCCTGACTTTC. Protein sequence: CASSLAGDGANVLTF. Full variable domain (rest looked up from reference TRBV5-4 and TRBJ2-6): ETGVTQSPTHLIKTRGQQVTLRCSSQSGHNTVSWYQQALGQGPQFIFQYYREEENGRGNFPPRFSGLQFPNYSSELNVNALELDDSALYLCASSLAGDGANVLTFGAGSRLTVL.